Listed below are T cell receptor beta chains from one sample, sequenced in a study of blood T cell repertoires in COVID-19. Sequencing was performed with immunoSEQ multiplex PCR; in TCRdb, only in-frame clones are kept and a portion is missing. The data show around 100,000 clones, approximately 84% seen once. Sequenced input: peripheral blood. These receptors were obtained from a human donor in a cohort sampled during active COVID-19. CDR3s include the opening cysteine and the closing phenylalanine or tryptophan. A D gene is named only where the DNA matches it firmly.

D: NA; V: TRBV18; J: TRBJ1-1; length: 14; DNA: TGTGCCAGCTCACCGGACAGAACGAACACTGAAGCTTTCTTT; CDR3: CASSPDRTNTEAFF
D: TRBD1; V: TRBV5-1; J: TRBJ2-5; length: 15; DNA: TGCGCCAGCAGCGGGGGGACAGGGGGTCCGGAGACCCAGTACTTC; CDR3: CASSGGTGGPETQYF
D: TRBD1; V: TRBV30; J: TRBJ2-7; length: 15; DNA: TGTGCCTGGAGTTTAGGACAGGGGGCCTCCTACGAGCAGTACTTC; CDR3: CAWSLGQGASYEQYF
D: NA; V: TRBV5-8; J: TRBJ1-1; length: 12; DNA: TGTGCCAGCAGCCCGAGGCGCACTGAAGCTTTCTTT; CDR3: CASSPRRTEAFF
D: TRBD1; V: TRBV2; J: TRBJ1-5; length: 15; DNA: TGTGCCAGCAGTACCGGACAGGGAGGCTCTCAGCCCCAGCATTTT; CDR3: CASSTGQGGSQPQHF
D: TRBD1; V: TRBV7-9; J: TRBJ2-3; length: 15; DNA: TGTGCCAGCAGCCAGGGCAGGGGGCAGACAGATACGCAGTATTTT; CDR3: CASSQGRGQTDTQYF
D: NA; V: TRBV7-3; J: TRBJ1-1; length: 13; DNA: TGTGCCAGCAGCTTCCAGGGGAACACTGAAGCTTTCTTT; CDR3: CASSFQGNTEAFF
D: NA; V: TRBV19; J: TRBJ1-1; length: 14; DNA: TGTGCCAGTAGTATAGGACAGCTGAACACTGAAGCTTTCTTT; CDR3: CASSIGQLNTEAFF
D: TRBD2; V: TRBV5-1; J: TRBJ2-3; length: 16; DNA: TGCGCCAGCAGCCCTGGACTAGCGGGGAGCACAGATACGCAGTATTTT; CDR3: CASSPGLAGSTDTQYF
D: TRBD1; V: TRBV5-1; J: TRBJ1-1; length: 13; DNA: TGCGCCAGCAGCCAACAGGGGGCCACTGAAGCTTTCTTT; CDR3: CASSQQGATEAFF
D: NA; V: TRBV21-1; J: TRBJ1-3; length: 15; DNA: TGTGCCAATCGTCCGGGACTATACTCTGGAAACACCATATATTTT; CDR3: CANRPGLYSGNTIYF
D: TRBD2; V: TRBV11-2; J: TRBJ2-7; length: 15; DNA: TGTGCCAGCAGCCCAAGGGTTCTAGCGGGCTACGAGCAGTACTTC; CDR3: CASSPRVLAGYEQYF
D: TRBD1; V: TRBV5-5; J: TRBJ1-2; length: 14; DNA: TGTGCCAGCATGACAGGGCAAGCTAACTATGGCTACACCTTC; CDR3: CASMTGQANYGYTF
D: NA; V: TRBV11-2; J: TRBJ2-5; length: 15; DNA: TGTGCCAGCAGCCGACTAGACCACACCCAAGAGACCCAGTACTTC; CDR3: CASSRLDHTQETQYF
D: TRBD1; V: TRBV13; J: TRBJ1-4; length: 15; DNA: TGTGCCAGCAGCTCCTATTCGGACAGGAGGGAAAAACTGTTTTTT; CDR3: CASSSYSDRREKLFF
D: TRBD2; V: TRBV4-1; J: TRBJ2-2; length: 19; DNA: TGCGCCAGCAGCCAAGGGCTAGCGGGTCTGGCTGATAACACCGGGGAGCTGTTTTTT; CDR3: CASSQGLAGLADNTGELFF
D: NA; V: TRBV7-9; J: TRBJ2-6; length: 17; DNA: TGTGCCAGCAGCTCGGCCCCCGGGAGAATAGGGGCCAACGTCCTGACTTTC; CDR3: CASSSAPGRIGANVLTF